This T cell receptor (beta chain) originates from a study of CD8 T cells in Susac syndrome. RNA, at about 0.45 to 1 ug, was reverse transcribed with random hexamers. Amplification of TCR beta CDR3 was carried out by immunoSEQ multiplex PCR, which covered 54 Vbeta and 13 Jbeta segments. TCRdb re-called the immunoSEQ multiplex PCR reads with MiXCR, one entry per CDR3 protein. The sample lists approximately 160,000 distinct CDR3 sequences; approximately 94% were seen once. Germline trimming cut 3 bases from V and 8 bases from J; bases unmatched to any gene: 6. This CDR3 region has 14 residues. Germline CDR1 LGHDT, CDR2 YNNKEL (reference sequence).

This clonotype originated in a human donor with Susac syndrome. The sample comprised CD4+ T cells from PBMCs. This chain links TRBV3-1 with TRBJ2-1; 8 bases line up with TRBD1. CDR3 in amino acids: CASSHYRGIDEQFF. The CDR3, as DNA: TGTGCCAGCAGCCATTACAGGGGGATCGATGAGCAGTTCTTC.